This T cell receptor (beta chain) was identified during a study of post-analysis software for immune sequencing data. Overall study findings and caveats: Compared with controls, patients had more of five TRBV segments, including TRBV5-6, TRBV5-1 and TRBV20-1.

In regard to this clonotype: Its antigen is undetermined.

TCR beta libraries were prepared from cDNA with unique molecular identifiers. Via MiXCR, TCRdb re-called the PCR reads, giving one row per CDR3 protein. The data show 650,000 to 850,000 distinct CDR3 sequences, about 50% seen once. The CDR3 runs 14 residues. Germline-derived CDR1 and CDR2 are SGHRS and YFSETQ. The V gene lost 0 bases and the J gene lost 2 bases, with 9 bases spanning the gap. The clonotype comes from a girl aged 10-17 years with multiple sclerosis. Sequences were obtained from blood. The chain combines TRBV5-1 with TRBJ2-7; no firm D call. CDR3 DNA sequence: TGCGCCAGCAGCTTGGAAGACCCGGCCTACGAGCAGTACTTC. This codes for CASSLEDPAYEQYF.